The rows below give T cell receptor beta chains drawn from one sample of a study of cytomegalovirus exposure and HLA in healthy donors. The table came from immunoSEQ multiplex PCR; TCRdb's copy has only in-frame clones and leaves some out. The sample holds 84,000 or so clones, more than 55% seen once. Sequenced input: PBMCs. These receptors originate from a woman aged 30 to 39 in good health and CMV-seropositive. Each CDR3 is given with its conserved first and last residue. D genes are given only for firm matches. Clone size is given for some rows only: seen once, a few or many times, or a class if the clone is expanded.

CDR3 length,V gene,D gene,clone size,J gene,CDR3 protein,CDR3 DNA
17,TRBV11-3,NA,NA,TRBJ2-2,CASSPFWSGELAGELFF,TGTGCCAGCAGCCCGTTTTGGTCAGGGGAGTTGGCCGGGGAGCTGTTTTTT
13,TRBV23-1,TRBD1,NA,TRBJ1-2,CASSQWTGSGYTF,TGCGCCAGCAGTCAGTGGACAGGGTCTGGCTACACCTTC
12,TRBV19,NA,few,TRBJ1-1,CASSISNTEAFF,TGTGCCAGTAGTATCTCTAACACTGAAGCTTTCTTT
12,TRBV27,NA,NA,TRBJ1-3,CAKTVSGNTIYF,TGTGCGAAGACAGTCTCTGGAAACACCATATATTTT
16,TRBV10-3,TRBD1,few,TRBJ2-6,CAISPDRAAGANVLTF,TGTGCCATCAGCCCGGACAGGGCTGCTGGGGCCAACGTCCTGACTTTC
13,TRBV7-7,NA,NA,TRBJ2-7,CASSYDSYAEQYF,TGTGCCAGCAGCTACGACAGCTACGCGGAGCAGTACTTC
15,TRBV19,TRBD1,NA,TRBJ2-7,CASSSGTGASYEQYF,TGTGCCAGTAGTTCCGGGACAGGGGCTTCCTACGAGCAGTACTTC
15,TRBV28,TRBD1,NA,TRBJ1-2,CASSLPGTANYGYTF,TGTGCCAGCAGTTTACCAGGGACAGCTAACTATGGCTACACCTTC
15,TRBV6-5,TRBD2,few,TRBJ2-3,CASSYSGSGGDQKDF,TGTGCCAGCAGTTACTCCGGAAGCGGGGGGGATCAAAAGGATTTT
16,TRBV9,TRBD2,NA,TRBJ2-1,CASSLDLAGGQDEQFF,TGTGCCAGCAGCCTGGACTTAGCGGGGGGGCAGGATGAGCAGTTCTTC
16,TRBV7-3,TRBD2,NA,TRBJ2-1,CASRSLRGASYNEQFF,TGTGCCAGCAGGTCTTTGCGGGGGGCCTCCTACAATGAGCAGTTCTTC
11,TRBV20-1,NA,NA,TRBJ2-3,CSAPAGDTQYF,TGCAGTGCCCCCGCAGGAGATACGCAGTATTTT
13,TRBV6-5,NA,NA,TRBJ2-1,CASRWSSYNEQFF,TGTGCCAGCAGGTGGAGCTCCTACAATGAGCAGTTCTTC
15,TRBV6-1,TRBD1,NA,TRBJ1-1,CASSRTGVANTEAFF,TGTGCCAGCAGTCGGACAGGGGTCGCGAACACTGAAGCTTTCTTT
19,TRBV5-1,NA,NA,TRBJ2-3,CASSLGWGAGETSTDTQYF,TGCGCCAGCAGCTTGGGCTGGGGAGCAGGCGAAACTAGCACAGATACGCAGTATTTT
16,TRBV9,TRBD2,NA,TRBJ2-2,CASSANSGGDTGELFF,TGTGCCAGCAGCGCAAATAGCGGGGGGGACACCGGGGAGCTGTTTTTT
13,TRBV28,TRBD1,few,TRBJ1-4,CASSTGGSEKLFF,TGTGCCAGCAGTACAGGGGGGAGCGAAAAACTGTTTTTT
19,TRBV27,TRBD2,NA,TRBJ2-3,CASSLYLAGGRRGTDTQYF,TGTGCCAGCAGTTTATACCTAGCGGGGGGCCGTAGGGGCACAGATACGCAGTATTTT
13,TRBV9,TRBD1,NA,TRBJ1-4,CASSAGGGEKLLF,TGTGCCAGCAGCGCAGGGGGCGGTGAAAAACTGCTTTTT
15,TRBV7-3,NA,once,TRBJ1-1,CASSFAGHPNTEAFF,TGTGCCAGCAGCTTCGCAGGACACCCGAACACTGAAGCTTTCTTT
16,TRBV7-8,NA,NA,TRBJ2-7,CASSLGAAQVTYEQYF,TGTGCCAGCAGCTTGGGCGCCGCACAGGTTACCTACGAGCAGTACTTC
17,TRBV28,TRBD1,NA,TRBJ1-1,CASPNPRTGGANTEAFF,TGTGCCAGCCCCAACCCTAGGACAGGGGGAGCTAACACTGAAGCTTTCTTT
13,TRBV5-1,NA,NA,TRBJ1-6,CASTAGSNSPLHF,TGCGCCAGCACGGCAGGGTCAAATTCACCCCTCCACTTT
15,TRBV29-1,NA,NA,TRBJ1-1,CSVVGGKVGSTEAFF,TGCAGCGTCGTTGGGGGGAAGGTTGGTAGCACTGAAGCTTTCTTT
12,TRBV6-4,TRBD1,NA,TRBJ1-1,CATSAGGTEAFF,TGTGCCACCAGTGCAGGGGGGACTGAAGCTTTCTTT
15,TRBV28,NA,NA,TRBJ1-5,CASSLRHSSNQPQHF,TGTGCCAGCAGTTTACGGCATAGCAGCAATCAGCCCCAGCATTTT
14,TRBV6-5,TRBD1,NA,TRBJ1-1,CASSMTGVATEAFF,TGTGCCAGCAGCATGACAGGGGTAGCCACTGAAGCTTTCTTT
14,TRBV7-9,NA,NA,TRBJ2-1,CASSGPSSYNEQFF,TGTGCCAGCAGTGGCCCCAGCTCCTACAATGAGCAGTTCTTC